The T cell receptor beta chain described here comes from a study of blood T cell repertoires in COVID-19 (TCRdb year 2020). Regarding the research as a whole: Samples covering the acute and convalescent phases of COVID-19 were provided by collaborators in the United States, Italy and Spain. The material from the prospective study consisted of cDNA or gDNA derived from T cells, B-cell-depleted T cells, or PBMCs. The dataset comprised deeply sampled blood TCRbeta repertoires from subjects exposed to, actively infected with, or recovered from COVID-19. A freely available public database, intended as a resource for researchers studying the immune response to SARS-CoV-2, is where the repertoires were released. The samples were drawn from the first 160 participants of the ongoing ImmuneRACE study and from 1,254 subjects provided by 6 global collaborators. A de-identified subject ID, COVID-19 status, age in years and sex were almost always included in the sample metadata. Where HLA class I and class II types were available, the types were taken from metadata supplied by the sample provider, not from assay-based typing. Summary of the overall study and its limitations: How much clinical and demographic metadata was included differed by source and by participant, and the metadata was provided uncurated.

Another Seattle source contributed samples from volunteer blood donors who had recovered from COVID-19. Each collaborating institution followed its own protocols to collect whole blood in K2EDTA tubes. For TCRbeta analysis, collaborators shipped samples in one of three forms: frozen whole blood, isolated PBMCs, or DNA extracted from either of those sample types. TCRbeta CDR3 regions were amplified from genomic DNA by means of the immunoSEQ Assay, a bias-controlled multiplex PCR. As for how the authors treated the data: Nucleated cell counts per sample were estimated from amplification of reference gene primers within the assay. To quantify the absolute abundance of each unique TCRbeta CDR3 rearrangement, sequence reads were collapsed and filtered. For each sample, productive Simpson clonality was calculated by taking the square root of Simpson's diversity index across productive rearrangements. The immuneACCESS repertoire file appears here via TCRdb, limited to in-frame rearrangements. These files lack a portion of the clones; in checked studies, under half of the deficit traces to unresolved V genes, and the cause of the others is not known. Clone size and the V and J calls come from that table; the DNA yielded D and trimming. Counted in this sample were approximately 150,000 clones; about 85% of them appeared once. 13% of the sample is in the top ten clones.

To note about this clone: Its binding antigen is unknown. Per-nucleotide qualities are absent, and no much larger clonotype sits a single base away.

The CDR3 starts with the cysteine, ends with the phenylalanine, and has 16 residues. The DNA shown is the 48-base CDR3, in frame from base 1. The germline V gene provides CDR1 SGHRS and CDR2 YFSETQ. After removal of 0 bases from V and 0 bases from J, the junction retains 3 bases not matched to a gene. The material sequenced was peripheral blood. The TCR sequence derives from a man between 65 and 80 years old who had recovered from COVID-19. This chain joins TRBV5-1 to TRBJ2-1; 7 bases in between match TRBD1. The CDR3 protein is CASSLVGDSSYNEQFF. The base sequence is TGCGCCAGCAGCTTGGTGGGGGACAGCTCCTACAATGAGCAGTTCTTC.